This TCR beta chain came from a study of cytomegalovirus exposure and HLA in healthy donors. Of note for this clone: Its antigen is as yet unknown.

The CDR3 totals 12 residues. Looked up from germline, CDR1 is SGHAT and CDR2 is FQNNGV. The V end was cut by 4 bases, the J end by 6 bases, with 9 bases between. Use of 60 Vbeta and 13 Jbeta primers characterized the PCR. Libraries were prepared by immunoSEQ multiplex PCR; TCRdb keeps only in-frame clonotypes and omits some of them. There are about 150,000 clones in the sample; around 80% occur only once, and around 4.1% lies in the top ten. Study results and limitations: Prior analysis indicated that the majority of TCR beta V segments exhibited productivity approximately 87% or approximately 30% of the time.

This receptor was identified in a woman in her 40s in good health and CMV-seronegative. This chain uses TRBV11-2 with TRBJ1-2; D unclear. What was sequenced was PBMCs. The CDR3 is CASSSPGNGYTF. For the CDR3, the DNA is TGTGCCAGCAGCTCCCCGGGGAATGGCTACACCTTC.